What follows describes a single T cell receptor (beta chain). What it binds is not known. These data are taken from a study of cytomegalovirus exposure and HLA in healthy donors. Likely unrecorded immune exposures existed in these nominally healthy donors. Germline V gene sequence: CDR1 SGHNT, CDR2 YYREEE (reference sequence). The ends were cut back, 4 bases at V and 5 bases at J, with 8 bases in the middle. This CDR3 is built from 12 residues. With 60 Vbeta and 13 Jbeta primers, the PCR was carried out. Clones were read by immunoSEQ multiplex PCR, and TCRdb kept only the in-frame ones, dropping some. The table lists roughly 130,000 clones, over 75% of them singletons. Study-wide results and caveats: The authors later linked a missense DCLRE1C variant to TCR beta V- and J-gene trimming. A later analysis associated 16,951 TCR beta sequences with HLA alleles at a 0.05 false discovery rate.

What was sequenced was PBMCs. The J gene is TRBJ2-3, the V gene TRBV5-4; no clear D. The TCR originated in a woman in her thirties or forties in good health and CMV-seronegative. The CDR3: CASSIQRDTQYF. The CDR3 DNA reads TGTGCCAGCAGCATACAGAGAGATACGCAGTATTTT.